Sequencing of this TCR beta chain was carried out in a study of PD-1 blockade in classical Hodgkin lymphoma. General observations from the study: Patients who responded completely had about the same baseline diversity as newly diagnosed patients. Compared with baseline, CD4+ but not CD8+ TCR diversity had risen significantly by C4D1. Lower baseline TCR diversity was reported for newly diagnosed patients than for healthy donors. Some patients began nivolumab under 1 year after ASCT. These patients were excluded from later analyses.

CDR3 size: 14 residues. With 2 bases removed from V and 7 bases from J, the gap between germline ends came to 11 bases. Germline CDR1 is KGHSH and CDR2 is LQKENI. Only in-frame clones appear in the TCRdb table, and some are missing; sequencing was by immunoSEQ multiplex PCR. Altogether about 11,000 clones are present, around 75% being singletons, with the ten largest covering 34%. The patients all showed relapse after autologous stem cell transplantation, while their brentuximab vedotin exposure varied. Remarks on this clone: Its antigen is unidentified.

Sample: peripheral blood mononuclear cells (PBMCs), taken at baseline. This receptor was obtained from a human donor with classical Hodgkin lymphoma. The V gene is TRBV18, the J gene TRBJ2-2; D uncertain. The CDR3 region is CASSPFESGGELFF. In DNA, the CDR3 is TGTGCCAGCTCACCATTTGAGTCCGGCGGGGAGCTGTTTTTT.